This T cell receptor beta chain was recorded in a study of blood T cells in healthy people across ages (dated by TCRdb to about 2015). In the study overall: In model experiments, roughly one uniquely barcoded TCR beta cDNA molecule per two T cells was captured by template switching. For two donors (one aged 18 to 30 and one aged 80 or older), the study analyzed two additional independent replicas of 1 million unique cDNA reads from the same blood draw. Using deep sequencing normalized with unique cDNA molecular identifiers, the study measured how TCR beta repertoire diversity changes with age. Donors were grouped into four age groups: young (average approximately 15 years), middle-aged (39), aged (around 60) and long-lived (around 80). Donors of different ages were randomly distributed across sequencing lanes to avoid experimental bias.

Systemically healthy Caucasian individuals from Russia, some 40 in total and aged about 6 to 100 years, were included as donors. Roughly 10 milliliters of peripheral blood were drawn from each donor into EDTA-treated Vacutainer tubes. Ficoll-Paque density-gradient centrifugation was used to isolate PBMCs, with at least 7 million per sample. Total RNA was extracted from PBMCs with Trizol reagent, with at least 6 micrograms obtained per sample. For every donor, flow cytometry on a PBMC aliquot measured the percentage of naive CD45RAhigh/CD27high T cells. Taken from cysteine to phenylalanine, the CDR3 has 12 residues. CDR3 DNA only is kept here, 36 bases in frame from base 1. The trim is 8 bases for V and 3 bases for J, with a gap of 10 bases between the germline ends. Per the germline V gene, ENHRY is the CDR1 and SYGVKD is the CDR2. Comment on this clonotype: Its recognized antigen is unknown. No qualities accompany the bases; no much larger clone lies one base away.

The library was produced with 5' RACE. A second PCR of about 7 to 12 cycles was run with a J-beta primer mix and a sample-barcoded 5' primer. A template-switch 5' adaptor carrying 12 random nucleotides introduced a unique molecular identifier onto each TCR beta cDNA molecule. Each sample yielded at least 3 million CDR3-containing paired-end reads. The Mint cDNA synthesis kit, primed by a TRBC-specific oligonucleotide, was used to synthesize first-strand cDNA from all RNA. Following uracil-DNA glycosylase treatment, a first 18-cycle PCR with universal primers M1SS and BC2_uni_R was performed on all cDNA. Per the original workflow: Each sample was normalized by randomly selecting 1 million high-quality reads, each carrying a distinct molecular identifier. Reads with shared molecular identifiers were discarded instead of being binned into consensus sequences. CDR3 identification, clonotype clustering and error correction used MiTCR with a Q25 quality threshold and the strictest error-elimination algorithm. A nonparametric unseen species model with Euler transformation was used to estimate lower-bound total TCR beta diversity. TCRdb reran the public reads through fastp at Q25 and MiXCR, keeping productive beta chains. Here each entry gathers all rows of one CDR3 protein and keeps the most common genes and DNA. TCRdb assigned the V and J calls; the authors' analysis was not used. The sample includes fewer than 2 million distinct CDR3 sequences, with 30% to 40% observed a single time. The biggest ten clones account for more than 20% of the sample.

The research as a whole found: Because the CMV infection status of the donors was unknown, age-related changes in expanded clonotypes may potentially have been confounded. There was a strong correlation between observed TCR beta diversity and the percentage of naive T cells measured by flow cytometry. The long-lived group showed more naive CD4+ T cells, fewer expanded clones and increased TCR diversity than the aged group, suggesting age selection. Since profiling was done on bulk unsorted PBMCs, naive and antigen-experienced compartments could not be conclusively compared. Estimates of total diversity from one million sequenced T cells were regarded as lower bounds and underestimates. Observed TCR beta diversity per million T cells fell roughly linearly with age, and a significant reduction was already apparent by age about 36.

The sample comprised blood. This sequence was found in a human donor in good health. The chain was built from TRBV10-3 and TRBJ1-1; possibly the D gene is TRBD1, per 6 matching bases. The DNA sequence reads TGTGCCATCGGGGCAGGGGACACTGAAGCTTTCTTT. Translated, this gives CAIGAGDTEAFF.